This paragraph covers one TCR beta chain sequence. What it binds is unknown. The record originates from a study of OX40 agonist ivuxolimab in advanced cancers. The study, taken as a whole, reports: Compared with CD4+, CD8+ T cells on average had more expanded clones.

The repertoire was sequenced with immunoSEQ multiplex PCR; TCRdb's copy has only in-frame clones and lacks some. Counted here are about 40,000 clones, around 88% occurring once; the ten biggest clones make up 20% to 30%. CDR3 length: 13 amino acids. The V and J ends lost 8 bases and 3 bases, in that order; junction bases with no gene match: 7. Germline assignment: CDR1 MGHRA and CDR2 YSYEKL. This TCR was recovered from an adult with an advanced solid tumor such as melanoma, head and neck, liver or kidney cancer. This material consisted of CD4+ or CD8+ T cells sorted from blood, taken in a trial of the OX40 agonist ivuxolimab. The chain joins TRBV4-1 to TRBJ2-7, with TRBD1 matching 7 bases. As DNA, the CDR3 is TGCGCCAGCGCTACAGGGGTAGGCTACGAGCAGTACTTC. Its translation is CASATGVGYEQYF.